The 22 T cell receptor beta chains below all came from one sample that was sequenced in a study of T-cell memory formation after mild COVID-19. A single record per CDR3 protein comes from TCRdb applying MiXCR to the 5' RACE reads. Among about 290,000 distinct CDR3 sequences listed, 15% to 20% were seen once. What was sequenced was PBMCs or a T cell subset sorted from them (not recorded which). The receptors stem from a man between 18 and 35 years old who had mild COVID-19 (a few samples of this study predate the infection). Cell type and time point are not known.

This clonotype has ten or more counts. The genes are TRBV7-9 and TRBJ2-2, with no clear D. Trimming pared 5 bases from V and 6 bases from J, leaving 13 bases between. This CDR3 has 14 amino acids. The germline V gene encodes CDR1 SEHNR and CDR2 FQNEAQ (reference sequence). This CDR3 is CASSPVTKSGELFF. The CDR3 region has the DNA TGTGCCAGCAGCCCAGTAACCAAGTCCGGGGAGCTGTTTTTT.

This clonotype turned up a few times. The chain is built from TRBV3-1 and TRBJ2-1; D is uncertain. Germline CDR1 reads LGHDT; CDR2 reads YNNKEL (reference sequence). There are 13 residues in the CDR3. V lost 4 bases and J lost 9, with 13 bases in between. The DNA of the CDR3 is TGTGCCAGCAGCCCCATTCACATGGGTGAGCAGTTCTTC. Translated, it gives CASSPIHMGEQFF.

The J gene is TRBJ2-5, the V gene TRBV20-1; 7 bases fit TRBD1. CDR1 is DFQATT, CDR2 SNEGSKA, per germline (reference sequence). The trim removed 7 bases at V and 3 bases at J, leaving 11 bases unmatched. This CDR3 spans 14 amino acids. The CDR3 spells CSGGDRVIKETQYF. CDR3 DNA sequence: TGCAGTGGCGGAGACAGGGTGATAAAAGAGACCCAGTACTTC.

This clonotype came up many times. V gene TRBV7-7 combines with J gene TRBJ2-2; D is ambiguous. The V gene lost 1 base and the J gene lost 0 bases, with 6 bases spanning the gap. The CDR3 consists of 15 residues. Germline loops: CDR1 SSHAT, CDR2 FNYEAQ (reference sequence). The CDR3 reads CASSLGGSNTGELFF. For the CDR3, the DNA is TGTGCCAGCAGCTTAGGAGGATCGAACACCGGGGAGCTGTTTTTT.

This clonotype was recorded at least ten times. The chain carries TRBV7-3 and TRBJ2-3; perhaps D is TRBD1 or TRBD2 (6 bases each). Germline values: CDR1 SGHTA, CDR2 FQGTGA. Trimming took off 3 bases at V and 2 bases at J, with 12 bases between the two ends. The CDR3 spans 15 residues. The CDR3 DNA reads TGTGCCAGCAGCTTGATCGGGGGCCTCACAGATACGCAGTATTTT. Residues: CASSLIGGLTDTQYF.

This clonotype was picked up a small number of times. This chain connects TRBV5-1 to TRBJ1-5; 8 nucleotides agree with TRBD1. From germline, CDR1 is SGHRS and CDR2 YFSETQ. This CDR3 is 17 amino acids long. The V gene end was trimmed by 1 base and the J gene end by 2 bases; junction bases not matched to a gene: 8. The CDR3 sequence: CASSLSEDRDGNQPQHF. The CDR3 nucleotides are TGCGCCAGCAGCTTGTCAGAGGACAGGGATGGCAATCAGCCCCAGCATTTT.

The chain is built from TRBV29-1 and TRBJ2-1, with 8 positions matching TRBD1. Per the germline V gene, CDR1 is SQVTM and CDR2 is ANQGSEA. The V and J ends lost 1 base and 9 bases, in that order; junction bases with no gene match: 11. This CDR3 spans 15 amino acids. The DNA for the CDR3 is TGCAGCGTTGAAGCAAAGGACAGGGAAGCGGGTGAGCAGTTCTTC. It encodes CSVEAKDREAGEQFF.

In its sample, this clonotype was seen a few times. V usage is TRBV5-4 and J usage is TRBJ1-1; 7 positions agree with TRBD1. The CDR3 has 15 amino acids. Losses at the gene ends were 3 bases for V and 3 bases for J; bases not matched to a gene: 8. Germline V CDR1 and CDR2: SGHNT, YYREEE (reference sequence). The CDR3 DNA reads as TGTGCCAGCAGCTCCCTGGCAGGGGGATACACTGAAGCTTTCTTT. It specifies CASSSLAGGYTEAFF.

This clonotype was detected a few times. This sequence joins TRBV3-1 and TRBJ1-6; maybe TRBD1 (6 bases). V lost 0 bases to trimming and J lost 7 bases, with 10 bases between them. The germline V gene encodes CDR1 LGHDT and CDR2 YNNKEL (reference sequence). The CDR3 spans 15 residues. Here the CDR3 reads CASSQEGGHNSPLHF. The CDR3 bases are TGTGCCAGCAGCCAAGAAGGGGGGCACAATTCACCCCTCCACTTT.

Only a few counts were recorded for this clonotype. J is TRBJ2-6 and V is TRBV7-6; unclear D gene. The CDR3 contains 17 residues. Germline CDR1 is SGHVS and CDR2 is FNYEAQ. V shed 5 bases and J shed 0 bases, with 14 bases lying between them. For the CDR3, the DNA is TGTGCCAGCAGCCCAACGATCAGTGCCTCTGGGGCCAACGTCCTGACTTTC. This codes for CASSPTISASGANVLTF. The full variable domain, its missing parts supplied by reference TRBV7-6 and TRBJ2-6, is GAGVSQSPRYKVTKRGQDVALRCDPISGHVSLYWYRQALGQGPEFLTYFNYEAQQDKSGLPNDRFSAERPEGSISTLTIQRTEQRDSAMYRCASSPTISASGANVLTFGAGSRLTVL.

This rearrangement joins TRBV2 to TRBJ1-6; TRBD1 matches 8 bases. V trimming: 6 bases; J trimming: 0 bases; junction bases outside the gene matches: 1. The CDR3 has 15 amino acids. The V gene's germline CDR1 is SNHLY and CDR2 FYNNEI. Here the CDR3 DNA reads TGTGCCAGCAGCGGACAGGGCTCCTATAATTCACCCCTCCACTTT. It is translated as CASSGQGSYNSPLHF.

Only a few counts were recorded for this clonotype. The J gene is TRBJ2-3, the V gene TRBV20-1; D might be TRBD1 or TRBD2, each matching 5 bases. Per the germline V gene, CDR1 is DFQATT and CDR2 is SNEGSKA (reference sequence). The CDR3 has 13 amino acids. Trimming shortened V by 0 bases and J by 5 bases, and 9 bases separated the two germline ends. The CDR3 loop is CSAREAGRDTQYF. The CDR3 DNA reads TGCAGTGCTAGAGAGGCAGGGAGAGATACGCAGTATTTT.

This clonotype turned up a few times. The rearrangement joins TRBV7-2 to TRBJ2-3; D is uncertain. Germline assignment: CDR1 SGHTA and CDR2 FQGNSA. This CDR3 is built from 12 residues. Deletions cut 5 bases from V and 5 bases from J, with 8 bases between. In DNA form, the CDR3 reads TGTGCCAGCAGCACACGAGGAGATACGCAGTATTTT. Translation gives CASSTRGDTQYF.

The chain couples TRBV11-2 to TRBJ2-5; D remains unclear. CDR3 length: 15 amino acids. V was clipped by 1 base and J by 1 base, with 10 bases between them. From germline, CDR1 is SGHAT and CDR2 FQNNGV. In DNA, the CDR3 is TGTGCCAGCAGCTTAGCTTGGACCGCCCAAGAGACCCAGTACTTC. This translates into CASSLAWTAQETQYF.

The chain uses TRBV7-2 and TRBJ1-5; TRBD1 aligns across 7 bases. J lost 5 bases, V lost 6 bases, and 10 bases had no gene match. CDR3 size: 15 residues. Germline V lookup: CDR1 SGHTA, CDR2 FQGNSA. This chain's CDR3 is CASSLDRSSHQPQHF. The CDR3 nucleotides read TGTGCCAGCAGTCTGGACAGGAGCTCACATCAGCCCCAGCATTTT. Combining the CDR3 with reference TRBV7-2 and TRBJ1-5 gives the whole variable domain GAGVSQSPSNKVTEKGKDVELRCDPISGHTALYWYRQSLGQGLEFLIYFQGNSAPDKSGLPSDRFSAERTGGSVSTLTIQRTQQEDSAVYLCASSLDRSSHQPQHFGDGTRLSIL.

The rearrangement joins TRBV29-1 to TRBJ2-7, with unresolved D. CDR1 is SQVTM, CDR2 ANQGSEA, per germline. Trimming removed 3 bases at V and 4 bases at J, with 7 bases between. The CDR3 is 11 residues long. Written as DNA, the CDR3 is TGCAGCGTTGACAGGTCATACGAGCAGTACGTC. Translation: CSVDRSYEQYV.

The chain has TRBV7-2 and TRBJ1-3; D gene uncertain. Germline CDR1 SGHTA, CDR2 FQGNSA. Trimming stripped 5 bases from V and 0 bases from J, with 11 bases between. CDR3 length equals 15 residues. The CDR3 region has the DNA TGTGCCAGCAGCGTAGACCTCGGCTCTGGAAACACCATATATTTT. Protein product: CASSVDLGSGNTIYF.

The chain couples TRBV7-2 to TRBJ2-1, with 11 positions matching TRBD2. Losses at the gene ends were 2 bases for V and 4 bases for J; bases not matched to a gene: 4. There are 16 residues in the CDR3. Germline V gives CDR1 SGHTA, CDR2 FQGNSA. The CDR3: CASSLWASGGYNEQFF. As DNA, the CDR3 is TGTGCCAGCAGCTTATGGGCTAGCGGGGGGTACAATGAGCAGTTCTTC.

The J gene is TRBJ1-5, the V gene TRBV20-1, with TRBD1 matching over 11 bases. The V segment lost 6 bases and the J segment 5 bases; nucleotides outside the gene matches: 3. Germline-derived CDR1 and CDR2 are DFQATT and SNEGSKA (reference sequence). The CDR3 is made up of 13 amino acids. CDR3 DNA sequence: TGCAGTGCGACGGGACAGGGGGATCAGCCCCAGCATTTT. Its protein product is CSATGQGDQPQHF.

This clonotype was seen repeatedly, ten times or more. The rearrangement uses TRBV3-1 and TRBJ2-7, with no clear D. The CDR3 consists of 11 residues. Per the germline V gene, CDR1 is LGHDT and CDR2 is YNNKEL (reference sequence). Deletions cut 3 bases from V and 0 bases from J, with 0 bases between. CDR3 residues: CASSHSYEQYF. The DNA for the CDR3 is TGTGCCAGCAGCCACTCCTACGAGCAGTACTTC.

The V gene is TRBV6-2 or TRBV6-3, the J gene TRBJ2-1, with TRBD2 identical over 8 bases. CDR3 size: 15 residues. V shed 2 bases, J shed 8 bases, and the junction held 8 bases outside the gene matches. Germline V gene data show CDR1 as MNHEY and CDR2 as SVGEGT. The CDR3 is CASSYGGTSGDEQFF. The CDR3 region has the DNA TGTGCCAGCAGTTACGGGGGGACTAGTGGCGATGAGCAGTTCTTC.

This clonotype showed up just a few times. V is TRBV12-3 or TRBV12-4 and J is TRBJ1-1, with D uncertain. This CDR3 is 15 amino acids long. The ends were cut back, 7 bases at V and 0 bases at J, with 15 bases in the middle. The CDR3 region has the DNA TGTGCCAGCATCCGCAGGCAGAGCATGAACACTGAAGCTTTCTTT. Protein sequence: CASIRRQSMNTEAFF.